The rows below give T cell receptor beta chains drawn from one sample of a study of vaccination and CD4 T cells after COVID-19. For these receptors, no antigen is known. MiXCR was run by TCRdb on the PCR reads, yielding one entry per CDR3 protein. Among about 15,000 distinct CDR3 sequences, 52% were seen once, and the ten largest hold more than 12%. What was sequenced was CD4+ T cells from blood, cultured in vitro. These receptors were obtained from a human donor who had recovered from COVID-19. Each CDR3 is given with its conserved first and last residue. A D gene is named only where the DNA matches it firmly. Clone size is given for some rows only: seen once, a few or many times, or a class if the clone is expanded.

J: TRBJ1-5
V: TRBV5-1
size: -
D: -
CDR3: CASSLVGSPYQPQHF
DNA: TGCGCCAGCAGCTTGGTGGGGAGCCCGTATCAGCCCCAGCATTTT

J: TRBJ1-6
V: TRBV2
size: -
D: TRBD1
CDR3: CASSLGQGNSPLHF
DNA: TGTGCCAGCAGTCTCGGACAGGGAAATTCACCCCTCCACTTT

J: TRBJ2-7
V: TRBV15
size: -
D: TRBD2
CDR3: CATSRAGTSSYEQYF
DNA: TGTGCCACCAGCAGAGCAGGGACTAGCTCCTACGAGCAGTACTTC

J: TRBJ1-5
V: TRBV20-1
size: -
D: -
CDR3: CSARTVGNQPQHF
DNA: TGCAGTGCGAGGACGGTAGGCAATCAGCCCCAGCATTTT

J: TRBJ1-2
V: TRBV6-1
size: -
D: -
CDR3: CASRPGTNPHYGYTF
DNA: TGTGCCAGCAGACCAGGGACTAATCCCCACTATGGCTACACCTTC

J: TRBJ2-7
V: TRBV15
size: once
D: TRBD1
CDR3: CATSSPGQGAFEQYF
DNA: TGTGCCACCAGCAGCCCGGGACAGGGGGCATTCGAGCAGTACTTC

J: TRBJ2-1
V: TRBV7-2
size: few
D: TRBD2
CDR3: CASSESNQRGEQFF
DNA: TGTGCCAGCAGCGAAAGTAACCAGCGGGGGGAGCAGTTCTTC

J: TRBJ1-2
V: TRBV7-9
size: -
D: -
CDR3: CASSLDINYGYTF
DNA: TGTGCCAGCAGCTTAGACATTAACTATGGCTACACCTTC

J: TRBJ2-3
V: TRBV7-3
size: -
D: -
CDR3: CASSLGLARDTQYF
DNA: TGTGCCAGCAGCTTGGGCCTTGCCCGCGATACGCAGTATTTT

J: TRBJ2-7
V: TRBV12-3/TRBV12-4
size: -
D: -
CDR3: CASSLAMGYEQYF
DNA: TGTGCCAGCAGTTTAGCTATGGGCTACGAGCAGTACTTC

J: TRBJ1-1
V: TRBV6-2/TRBV6-3
size: -
D: -
CDR3: CASWRGGLAEAFF
DNA: TGTGCCAGCTGGCGCGGGGGTCTCGCTGAAGCTTTCTTT

J: TRBJ1-3
V: TRBV6-2/TRBV6-3
size: -
D: -
CDR3: CAVKGGRSGNTIYF
DNA: TGTGCCGTCAAAGGAGGGAGGTCTGGAAACACCATATATTTT